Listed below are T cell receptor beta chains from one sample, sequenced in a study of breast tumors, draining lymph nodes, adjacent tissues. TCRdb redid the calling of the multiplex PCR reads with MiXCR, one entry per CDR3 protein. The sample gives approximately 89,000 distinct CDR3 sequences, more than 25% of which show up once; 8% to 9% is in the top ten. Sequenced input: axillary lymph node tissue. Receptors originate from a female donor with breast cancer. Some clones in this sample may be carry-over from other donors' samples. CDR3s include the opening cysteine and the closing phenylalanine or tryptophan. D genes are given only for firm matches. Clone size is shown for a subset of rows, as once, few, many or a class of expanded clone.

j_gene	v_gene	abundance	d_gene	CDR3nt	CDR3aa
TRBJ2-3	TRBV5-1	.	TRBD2	TGCGCCAGCAGCTCCCTAGCGGAGTACACAGATACGCAGTGTTTT	CASSSLAEYTDTQCF
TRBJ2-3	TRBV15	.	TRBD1	TGTGCCACCAGCAGGGGGACAGGGGGATCGGATGCGCGGTATTTT	CATSRGTGGSDARYF
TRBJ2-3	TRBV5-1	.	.	TGCGCCAGCAGCTTCGCCCCGGACGGGTCCAATACGCAGTATTTT	CASSFAPDGSNTQYF
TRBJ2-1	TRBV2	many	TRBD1	TGTGCCAGCAGTGAGATGAGGGACAGGGGTTACAATGAGCAGTTCTTC	CASSEMRDRGYNEQFF
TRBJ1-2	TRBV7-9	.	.	TGTGCCAGCACCCCCGGCCTTGGGGACTATGGCTACACCTTC	CASTPGLGDYGYTF
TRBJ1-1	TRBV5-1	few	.	TGCGCCAGCAGCTTGGCCTTGGGGGGGTTCACTGAAGCTTTCTTT	CASSLALGGFTEAFF
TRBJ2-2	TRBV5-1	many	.	TGCGCCAGCAGCTCCAAAGCCCCGGGTCTCGGGGAGGTGACCGGGGAGCTGTTTTTT	CASSSKAPGLGEVTGELFF
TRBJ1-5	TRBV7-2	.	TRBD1	TGTGCCAGCAGCTCCAGTAGGGGGCCGGATCAGCCCCAGCATTTT	CASSSSRGPDQPQHF
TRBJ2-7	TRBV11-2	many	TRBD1	TGTGCCAGCAGCTACCACTCTGGGACAGGGGGATCCTACGAGCAGTACTTC	CASSYHSGTGGSYEQYF
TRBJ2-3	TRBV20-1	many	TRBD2	TGCAGTGCTCCAAACCCTAGCGGGAGGGGGGATACGCAGTATTTT	CSAPNPSGRGDTQYF
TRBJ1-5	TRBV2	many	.	TGTGCCAGCAGTTACGGGAGGGGTGGTAATCAGCCCCAGCATTTT	CASSYGRGGNQPQHF
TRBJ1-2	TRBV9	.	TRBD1	TGTGCCAGCAGCACGGGACAGGGGTTCGGCTACACCTTC	CASSTGQGFGYTF
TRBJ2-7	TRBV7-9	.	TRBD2	TGTGCCAGCAGCCAGTCTAGCGGGAGGGCCTCCGAGCAGTACTTC	CASSQSSGRASEQYF
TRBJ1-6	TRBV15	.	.	TGTGCCACCAGCAGAGGATCGGCGAGCTCCTATAATTCACCCCTCCACTTT	CATSRGSASSYNSPLHF
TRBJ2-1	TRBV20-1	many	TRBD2	TGCAGTGCGCCTAGACTAGCGGGGCCCTTTACAGATGAGCAGTTCTTC	CSAPRLAGPFTDEQFF
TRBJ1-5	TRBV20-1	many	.	TGCAGTGCTAGAAAAAGGGGTCCGAGCAATCAGCCCCAGCATTTT	CSARKRGPSNQPQHF
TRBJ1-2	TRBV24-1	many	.	TGTGCCACCCCGAAAGGACCGCGGGGCTACACCTTC	CATPKGPRGYTF
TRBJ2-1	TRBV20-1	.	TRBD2	TGCAGTGCTAGGCCTGGAGCGGGAGGAATAAATGGGCGGTTCTTC	CSARPGAGGINGRFF
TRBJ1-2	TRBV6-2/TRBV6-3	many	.	TGTGCCAGCAGTTATTCAGTAGCGCCCTATGGCTACACCTTC	CASSYSVAPYGYTF
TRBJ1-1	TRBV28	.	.	TGTGCCAGCAGATCCCCCCCTAAGACTGAAGCTTTCTTT	CASRSPPKTEAFF
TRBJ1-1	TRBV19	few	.	TGTGCCAGTAGTATAGTCCCCAGGGGCCAAGCTTTCTTT	CASSIVPRGQAFF
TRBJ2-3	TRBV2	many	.	TGTGCCAGCACACACCAAGGGGGGAGCTGGACAGATACGCAGTATTTT	CASTHQGGSWTDTQYF
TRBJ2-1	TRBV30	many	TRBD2	TGTGCCTGGGGACCGGGACTAGCGGACCAAAGGGAGTTCTTC	CAWGPGLADQREFF
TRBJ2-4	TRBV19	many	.	TGTGCCAGTAGTACCAGGGGGCGGGAGAACATTCAGTACTTC	CASSTRGRENIQYF
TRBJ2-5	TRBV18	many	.	TGTGCCAGCTCACCAAATCGACAGCGCCAAGAGACCCAGTACTTC	CASSPNRQRQETQYF
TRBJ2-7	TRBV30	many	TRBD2	TGTGCCTGGAGTTCTTTCCCGGGAGGGTCCTGGGACGAGCAGTACTTC	CAWSSFPGGSWDEQYF
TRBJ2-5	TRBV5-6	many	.	TGTGCCAGCAGCTACCGGGAAGGGGCAGAGACCCAGTACTTC	CASSYREGAETQYF
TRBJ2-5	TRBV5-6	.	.	TGTGCCAGCAGCTTGGAGGGGGGGAGGGCCAAAGAGACCCAGTACTTC	CASSLEGGRAKETQYF
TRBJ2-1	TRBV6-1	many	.	TGTGCCAGCGCGTTAAACGACAATGAGCAGTTCTTC	CASALNDNEQFF
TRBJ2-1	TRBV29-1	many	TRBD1	TGCAGCGTTGAAGAGTCAGGGGGTGCAAATGAGCAGTTCTTC	CSVEESGGANEQFF
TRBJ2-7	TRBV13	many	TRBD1	TGTGCCAGCAGCCGTGACAGGGGAGCCTACGAGCAGTACTTC	CASSRDRGAYEQYF
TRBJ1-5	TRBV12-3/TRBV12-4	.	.	TGTGCCAGCAGCCACGATGATAGGGGCGGCAATCAGCCCCAGCATTTT	CASSHDDRGGNQPQHF
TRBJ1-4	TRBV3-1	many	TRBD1	TGTGCCAGCAGCCTCCCCGGGGACAGGGTCGGCAGACTGTTTTTT	CASSLPGDRVGRLFF
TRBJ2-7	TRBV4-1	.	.	TGCGCCAGCAGAAAAGCCCCGGGTCCGACCGGAGTGGGTTACGGGCAGTACTTC	CASRKAPGPTGVGYGQYF
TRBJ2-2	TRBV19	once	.	.	CASSWGYEQYFGELFF
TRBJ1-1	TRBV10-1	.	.	TGTGCCAGCAGCTGGGCGGGGGAGGGCACTGAAGCTTTCTTT	CASSWAGEGTEAFF
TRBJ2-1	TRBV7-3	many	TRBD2	TGTGCCAGCAGCTTATCCGGCGGGAGGAGCAGGACTCATATGAATGAGCAGTTCTTC	CASSLSGGRSRTHMNEQFF
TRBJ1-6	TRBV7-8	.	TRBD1	TGTGCCACCTCGACAGGGGTGAATTCACCCCTCCACTTT	CATSTGVNSPLHF
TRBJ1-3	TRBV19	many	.	TGTGCCAGTAGTGAGACAGCAGGCACCATATATTTT	CASSETAGTIYF
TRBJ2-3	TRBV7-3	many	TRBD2	TGTGCCAGCAGCTTAGCGGGAGGATCCCGCACAGATACGCAGTATTTT	CASSLAGGSRTDTQYF
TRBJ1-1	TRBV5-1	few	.	TGCGCCAGCAGCTTGACCGCTCAGAGGGACGGGAACACTGAAGCTTTCTTT	CASSLTAQRDGNTEAFF
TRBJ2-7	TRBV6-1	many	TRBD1	TGTGCCAGCAGCGTGGACCGGGACAGGGGGCGGCACGAGCAGTACTTC	CASSVDRDRGRHEQYF
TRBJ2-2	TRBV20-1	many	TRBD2	TGCAGTGCTACCCGGGAGGGTCGAACCGGGGAGCTGTTTTTT	CSATREGRTGELFF
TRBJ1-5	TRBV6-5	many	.	TGTGCCAGCAGTCTAGATTTCAATCAGCCCCAGCATTTT	CASSLDFNQPQHF
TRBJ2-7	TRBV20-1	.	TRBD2	TGCAGTGCTGGCCGAGCGGGAGGGCCGCACGAGCAGTACTTC	CSAGRAGGPHEQYF
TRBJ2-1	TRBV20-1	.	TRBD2	TGCAGTTTAAATCGGCTAGCGGGAAGCTACAATGAGCAGTTCTTC	CSLNRLAGSYNEQFF
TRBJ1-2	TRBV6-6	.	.	TGTGCCAGCAGCCCGGACAGTATTTATGGCTACATCTTT	CASSPDSIYGYIF
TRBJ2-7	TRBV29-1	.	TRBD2	TGCAGCGTGGGGTTTGGCTTAGGCGGGAGCGACTACGAGCAGTACTTC	CSVGFGLGGSDYEQYF
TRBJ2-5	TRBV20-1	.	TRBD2	TGCAGTGCTAAAGAACTAGCGGGAGACCGAGAGACCCAGTACTTC	CSAKELAGDRETQYF
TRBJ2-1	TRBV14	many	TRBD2	TGTGCCAGCGGCCAAACTAGCGGAATATACAATGAGCAGTTCTTC	CASGQTSGIYNEQFF
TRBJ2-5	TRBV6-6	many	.	TGTGCCAGCAGTCACTCATCGGGTGGGGGGAGGGAGACCCAGTACTTC	CASSHSSGGGRETQYF
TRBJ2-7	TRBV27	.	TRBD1	TGTGCCTGCAAAAAGACAGGGGTTGAGCAGTACTTC	CACKKTGVEQYF
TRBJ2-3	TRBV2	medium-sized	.	TGTGCCATTGGGGACTCGAGCACAGATACGCAGTATTTT	CAIGDSSTDTQYF
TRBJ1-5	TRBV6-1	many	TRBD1	TGTGCCAGCAGGCGACAGGGGGGGGGCCAGCCCCAGCATTTT	CASRRQGGGQPQHF
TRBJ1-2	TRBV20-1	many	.	TGCAGTGCTTGGGACGGAAACTCCGCCACTCATTATGGCTACACCTTC	CSAWDGNSATHYGYTF
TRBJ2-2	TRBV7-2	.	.	TGTGCCAGCAGCTTAGAGTTCCCCGGTTCGGGGACCAGGTTAACCGGGGAGCTGTTTTTT	CASSLEFPGSGTRLTGELFF
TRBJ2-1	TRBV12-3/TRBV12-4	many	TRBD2	TGTGCCAGCACCTTACGGCTAGCGGGGCGTCCCAATGAGCAGTTCTTC	CASTLRLAGRPNEQFF
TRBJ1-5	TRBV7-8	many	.	TGTGCCAGCAGCTTAGTTGACTCGCTGGAGCCCCAGCATTTT	CASSLVDSLEPQHF
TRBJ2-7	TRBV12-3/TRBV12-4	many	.	TGTGCCAGCAGTGACCGCCCGAGGACTCGCGCAACCTACGAGCAGTACTTC	CASSDRPRTRATYEQYF
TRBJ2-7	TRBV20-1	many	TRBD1	TGCAGTGCTAGCCCAACAGGGGGCTGGCAGTACTTC	CSASPTGGWQYF